These 3 T cell receptor beta chains originate from one sample sequenced in a study of CD8+ T cells in alopecia areata. Once RNA had been extracted, it was reverse transcribed into cDNA to act as the sequencing template. Here immunoSEQ multiplex PCR was the method, and the copy in TCRdb shows in-frame clones only, minus some. The sample lists roughly 200,000 clones; roughly 63% were seen once. Sequences were derived from CD4+ T cells sorted from blood, sampled at week 0. The receptors originated from a human donor with alopecia areata.

The chain joins TRBV19 to TRBJ1-2; 10 bases are a match to TRBD1. Germline CDR1 LNHDA, CDR2 SQIVND (reference sequence). V was pared by 9 bases and J by 4 bases, with 14 bases of the junction left unmatched. The CDR3 is 16 amino acids. This CDR3 reads CASANGLTGGGYGYTF. The CDR3 DNA sequence: TGTGCCAGCGCAAACGGGCTGACAGGGGGCGGCTATGGCTACACCTTC.

The CDR3 sequence: CASSSGSQGLGEKLFF. As DNA, the CDR3 is TGTGCCAGCAGCTCGGGATCTCAGGGATTAGGCGAAAAACTGTTTTTT. The V and J genes are TRBV11-2 and TRBJ1-4; D is possibly TRBD1 (5 bases). The CDR3 has 16 amino acids. Germline V gene data show CDR1 as SGHAT and CDR2 as FQNNGV. Trimming took off 4 bases at V and 8 bases at J, with 20 bases between the two ends.

This clone has just one count. The chain uses TRBV29-1 and TRBJ1-1, with TRBD1 as a possible D gene (5 bases). The CDR3 runs to 12 residues. Trimming took 8 bases from V and 4 from J, leaving 14 bases between them. Germline assignment: CDR1 SQVTM and CDR2 ANQGSEA. The CDR3 spells CSTWDFGTEAFF. CDR3 sequence (DNA): TGCAGCACCTGGGACTTCGGCACTGAAGCTTTCTTT.